This TCR beta chain was observed in a study of T cells in Graves' hyperthyroidism and ophthalmopathy. Looking at the study overall: Prior to any treatment, at the point of initial diagnosis, peripheral blood was collected.

The V gene end was trimmed by 5 bases and the J gene end by 0 bases; junction bases not matched to a gene: 12. The CDR3 has 16 residues. Per germline, CDR1 SQVTM and CDR2 ANQGSEA. Using RNA transcripts as the source, TCR beta CDR3 regions were amplified. The HTBI primer set drove a first-round RT-PCR of the TCR CDR3. TCRdb reanalysed the multiplex PCR reads using MiXCR and keeps one entry per CDR3 protein. The sample lists roughly 720,000 distinct CDR3 sequences, 17% occurring once. Among the patients, aged 18 to 65, hyperthyroidism was newly diagnosed and had lasted under 2 months. The authors obtained PBMCs from over 8.5 ml of fresh peripheral blood. This clonotype appeared many times. Its antigen is undetermined. Study-level results: Blood also held most thyroid clonotypes expanded beyond 0.001.

The chain combines TRBV29-1 with TRBJ2-5; TRBD1 agrees at 7 bases. Input material: blood. The clonotype comes from a man aged 50-60 years with Graves' hyperthyroidism. CDR3 coding DNA: TGCAGCGTTATCCTTACGACAGGGATGTACCAAGAGACCCAGTACTTC. Its translation is CSVILTTGMYQETQYF.